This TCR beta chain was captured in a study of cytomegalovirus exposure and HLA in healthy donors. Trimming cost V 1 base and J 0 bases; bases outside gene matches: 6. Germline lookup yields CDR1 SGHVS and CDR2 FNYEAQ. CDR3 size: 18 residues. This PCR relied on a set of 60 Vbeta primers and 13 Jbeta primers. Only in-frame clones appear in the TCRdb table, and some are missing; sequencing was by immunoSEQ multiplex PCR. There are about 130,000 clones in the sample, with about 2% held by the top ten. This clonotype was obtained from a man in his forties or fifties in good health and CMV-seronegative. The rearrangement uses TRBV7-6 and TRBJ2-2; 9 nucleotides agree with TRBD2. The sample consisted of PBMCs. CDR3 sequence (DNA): TGTGCCAGCAGCTTAGATGCGGGAGGGCCTCCGAACACCGGGGAGCTGTTTTTT. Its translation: CASSLDAGGPPNTGELFF.